This T cell receptor beta chain was obtained from a study of T cell responses to AZD1222 COVID-19 vaccine. As for the study in general: Doses given second, at about 4 or about 12 weeks, were pooled.

TCRdb's copy holds only in-frame clones and misses some; the assay was immunoSEQ multiplex PCR. Of about 96,000 clones in the sample, roughly 90% were seen once. General study points: CD4 TCRs linked to vaccination spanned spike, dominating at 160-218 and 743-854. The donor group comprised mostly white British people and more females; the analysis possibly underestimated clonal diversity. Targets within unmutated variant regions were reportedly found for nearly half of spike-specific TCRs.

Germline lookup yields CDR1 MNHEY and CDR2 SMNVEV (reference sequence). V lost 0 bases and J 5 bases, leaving 14 bases between the germline ends. The CDR3 extends over 15 amino acids. This clone is deemed medium-sized. Its antigen remains unknown. The chain combines TRBV27 with TRBJ2-7; TRBD2 might be the D (5 bases). This sequence originates from an adult in good health. The sample in question was peripheral blood, obtained on day 0 of AZD1222 vaccination. CDR3 nucleotides: TGTGCCAGCAGTTTATCAAGAGGGTTTGGGAACGAGCAGTACTTC. Amino acid sequence: CASSLSRGFGNEQYF.